These T cell receptor beta chains were read from a single sample in a study of vaccination and CD4 T cells after COVID-19. TCRdb reanalysed the PCR reads using MiXCR and keeps one entry per CDR3 protein. The sample holds about 21,000 distinct CDR3 sequences, approximately 52% seen once. These TCRs are of unknown antigen specificity. The sequencing sample was made of CD4+ T cells from blood, cultured in vitro. These receptors were obtained from a human donor who had recovered from COVID-19. CDR3s include the opening cysteine and the closing phenylalanine or tryptophan. The D gene is left open where the match is weak. Some rows mark clone size as missing; the rest say once, few, many or name a class of expanded clone.

CDR3aa | CDR3nt | v_gene | d_gene | j_gene | abundance
CASSTETQYF | TGTGCCAGCAGTACTGAGACCCAGTACTTC | TRBV27 | NA | TRBJ2-5 | NA
CSASASGSTGELFF | TGCAGTGCTAGCGCTAGCGGGAGCACCGGGGAGCTGTTTTTT | TRBV20-1 | TRBD2 | TRBJ2-2 | NA
CASSYSVLGRETQYF | TGTGCCAGCAGTTACTCGGTCCTTGGCCGGGAGACCCAGTACTTC | TRBV6-5 | NA | TRBJ2-5 | once
CASSYSGGARDTQYF | TGCGCCAGCAGCTACAGCGGGGGAGCAAGGGATACGCAGTATTTT | TRBV4-1 | TRBD2 | TRBJ2-3 | NA
CASKPGDGREKLFF | TGTGCCAGTAAACCAGGTGACGGACGTGAAAAACTGTTTTTT | TRBV19 | NA | TRBJ1-4 | NA
CASSPQFGDNYGYTF | TGCGCCAGCAGCCCCCAGTTTGGGGATAACTATGGCTACACCTTC | TRBV5-1 | NA | TRBJ1-2 | few
CASSPRSPRSLGGYTF | TGTGCCAGCAGCCCCCGGTCACCGAGGAGCCTTGGTGGCTACACCTTC | TRBV28 | NA | TRBJ1-2 | NA
CASSDSRGGVEAFF | TGTGCCAGCAGTGATTCGAGGGGCGGTGTTGAAGCTTTCTTT | TRBV25-1 | NA | TRBJ1-1 | NA
CASSVEGSYEQYF | TGTGCCAGCAGTGTTGAGGGATCCTACGAGCAGTACTTC | TRBV2 | NA | TRBJ2-7 | NA
CSARMWRGGTGTDTQYF | TGCAGTGCTAGGATGTGGCGGGGGGGCACCGGCACAGATACGCAGTATTTT | TRBV20-1 | TRBD2 | TRBJ2-3 | NA